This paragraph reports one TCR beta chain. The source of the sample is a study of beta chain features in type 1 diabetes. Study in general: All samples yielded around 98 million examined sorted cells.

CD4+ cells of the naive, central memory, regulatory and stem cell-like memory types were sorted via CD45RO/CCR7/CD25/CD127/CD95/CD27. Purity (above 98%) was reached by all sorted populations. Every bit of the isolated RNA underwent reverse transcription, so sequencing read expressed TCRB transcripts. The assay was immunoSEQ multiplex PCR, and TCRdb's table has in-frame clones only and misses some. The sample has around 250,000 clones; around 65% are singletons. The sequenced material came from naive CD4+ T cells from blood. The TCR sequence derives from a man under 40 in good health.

For the CDR3, the DNA is TGTGCCAGCAGCGGGGGACTTGGCCCGGCGGGTGAGCAGTTCTTC. This translates into CASSGGLGPAGEQFF. The chain carries TRBV7-2 and TRBJ2-1; tentative D call: TRBD2 (6 bases). The CDR3 consists of 15 residues. Germline values: CDR1 SGHTA, CDR2 FQGNSA. The V end lost 5 bases, the J end lost 9 bases, and 20 bases lay between the germline ends.